The 27 T cell receptor beta chains given below trace back to one sample, sequenced in a study of spatial heterogeneity in lung cancer. TCRdb reprocessed the 5' RACE reads with MiXCR, giving one entry per CDR3 protein. The sample holds some 41,000 distinct CDR3 sequences, roughly a tenth seen once. Time point given: blood at routine non-recurrence follow-up after resection. Sequencing used PBMCs, obtained at follow-up. The source of these receptors is a female donor with early-stage non-small cell lung cancer.

Points on this clonotype: The junction departs from the called germline gene at one end, perhaps through a read error. V and J are TRBV7-9 and TRBJ2-5; D is undetermined. The germline V gene encodes CDR1 SEHNR and CDR2 FQNEAQ (reference sequence). CDR3 length: 16 residues. This CDR3 reads CTSSPRLSSVGETQYF. CDR3 sequence (DNA): TGTACCAGCAGTCCAAGACTTTCTTCGGTTGGAGAGACCCAGTACTTC.

Turning to this clonotype: One end of the junction is discordant with germline, which a read error may explain. The V call is TRBV5-5, the J call TRBJ1-3; no firm D call. Germline V gene data show CDR1 as SGHKS and CDR2 as YYEKEE (reference sequence). There are 13 residues in the CDR3. CDR3: CASILTPGSTIYF. In DNA form, the CDR3 reads TGTGCCAGCATCCTGACACCCGGAAGCACCATATATTTT.

V gene TRBV6-2 or TRBV6-3 combines with J gene TRBJ2-7; TRBD1 aligns across 8 bases. Germline V gives CDR1 MNHEY, CDR2 SVGEGT. After removal of 4 bases from V and 0 bases from J, the junction contained 8 bases not matched to a gene. There are 16 residues in the CDR3. CDR3 in amino acids: CASSFSGTGSSYEQYF. The CDR3 DNA sequence: TGTGCCAGCAGTTTCTCCGGGACAGGCAGCTCCTACGAGCAGTACTTC.

This clonotype was seen a handful of times. The genes are TRBV5-1 and TRBJ2-1; 13 positions match TRBD2. The CDR3 covers 15 residues. Germline loops: CDR1 SGHRS, CDR2 YFSETQ. V lost 3 bases and J lost 13; bases outside the gene matches: 10. DNA of the CDR3: TGCGCCAGCAGCTCGGGACTAGCGGGGACGTCGGGTCAGTTCTTC. Translating it yields CASSSGLAGTSGQFF.

This chain links TRBV18 with TRBJ2-5, with 7 nucleotides matching TRBD1. J gave up 7 bases and V 0 bases, and 2 bases lay outside the gene matches. Germline V gives CDR1 KGHSH, CDR2 LQKENI. This CDR3 is 13 amino acids long. In nucleotides, the CDR3 is TGTGCCAGCTCACCACCTGCAGGGGGGACCCAGTACTTC. It is translated as CASSPPAGGTQYF.

In its sample, this clonotype was seen a few times. CDR3 protein: CASRMDGRGDTIYF. The CDR3 DNA is TGTGCCAGCAGGATGGACGGGAGAGGGGACACCATATATTTT. This chain connects TRBV28 to TRBJ1-3, with a weak D call TRBD1 (5 bases). CDR1 is MDHEN and CDR2 is SYDVKM in the germline V gene. The length of the CDR3 is 14 residues. Between the trimmed V and J ends, which lost 6 bases and 8 bases, there was a span of 17 bases.

The rearrangement uses TRBV6-2 or TRBV6-3 and TRBJ1-2; the D is unclear. This CDR3 region has 15 residues. CDR1 and CDR2 (germline): MNHEY, SVGEGT. V was pared by 4 bases and J by 0 bases, with 12 bases between. CDR3 residues: CASSFIPRTNYGYTF. CDR3 nucleotides: TGTGCCAGCAGTTTCATCCCCCGCACTAACTATGGCTACACCTTC.

This rearrangement joins TRBV5-1 to TRBJ2-5; TRBD2 matches 7 bases. V lost 3 bases and J lost 2; bases outside the gene matches: 4. The CDR3 totals 14 residues. The germline CDR1 and CDR2 sequences are SGHRS and YFSETQ. The CDR3 spells CASSSTGLQETQYF. The CDR3 region has the DNA TGCGCCAGCAGCTCCACGGGACTACAAGAGACCCAGTACTTC.

In this sample, this clonotype turned up many times. The DNA of the CDR3 is TGTGCCAGCAGCCACGGGAAAGGCACCGTAGCCAAAAACATTCAGTACTTC. It translates to CASSHGKGTVAKNIQYF. The chain combines TRBV6-5 with TRBJ2-4, with TRBD2 as a possible D gene (5 bases). The V gene's germline CDR1 is MNHEY and CDR2 SVGAGI. This CDR3 comprises 17 residues. V lost 6 bases, J lost 0 bases, and 18 bases lay in between.

This clonotype was counted many times. This chain joins TRBV7-9 and TRBJ2-3; D is undetermined. V was clipped by 5 bases and J by 2 bases, with 17 bases between them. CDR3 length: 16 amino acids. Per germline, CDR1 SEHNR and CDR2 FQNEAQ (reference sequence). The chain's CDR3 is CASSDRSPSFTDTQYF. In DNA form, the CDR3 reads TGTGCCAGCAGCGATCGCTCCCCCAGCTTCACAGATACGCAGTATTTT.

At least ten counts were recorded for this clonotype. The V gene is TRBV20-1, the J gene TRBJ1-2; the match to TRBD1 covers 9 bases. V trimming: 4 bases; J trimming: 8 bases; junction bases outside the gene matches: 8. Germline V gene sequence: CDR1 DFQATT, CDR2 SNEGSKA (reference sequence). CDR3 length: 13 amino acids. The chain's CDR3 is CSATLQGAWGYTF. CDR3 DNA: TGCAGTGCTACCTTACAGGGGGCGTGGGGCTACACCTTC.

The CDR3 spells CASSIHSNTGELFF. In nucleotides, the CDR3 is TGTGCCAGTAGCATTCACTCAAACACCGGGGAGCTGTTTTTT. The V gene is TRBV19, the J gene TRBJ2-2; no definite D call. CDR3 length: 14 residues. The ends were cut back, 6 bases at V and 2 bases at J, with 10 bases in the middle. CDR1 is LNHDA, CDR2 SQIVND, per germline (reference sequence).

This clonotype was seen at least ten times. This chain links TRBV5-5 with TRBJ1-4; D is unresolved. The CDR3 is 15 residues long. Looked up from germline, CDR1 is SGHKS and CDR2 is YYEKEE (reference sequence). V was shortened by 0 bases and J by 3 bases, with 9 bases between the two germline ends. The CDR3 region has the DNA TGTGCCAGCAGCTTGGGCGGTTGGTCTAATGAAAAACTGTTTTTT. The encoded protein is CASSLGGWSNEKLFF. The full variable domain, with the rest looked up from reference TRBV5-5 and TRBJ1-4, is DAGVTQSPTHLIKTRGQQVTLRCSPISGHKSVSWYQQVLGQGPQFIFQYYEKEERGRGNFPDRFSARQFPNYSSELNVNALLLGDSALYLCASSLGGWSNEKLFFGSGTQLSVL.

The sample holds a few counts of this clonotype. The chain employs TRBV2 and TRBJ1-5; D is undetermined. The germline gives CDR1 SNHLY, CDR2 FYNNEI. The CDR3 loop spans 11 amino acids. The V and J ends lost 4 bases and 6 bases respectively, with 4 bases between them. The CDR3 reads CASSASQPQHF. The CDR3 coding sequence is TGTGCCAGCAGTGCAAGTCAGCCCCAGCATTTT.

This clonotype was counted only a few times. The rearrangement uses TRBV20-1 and TRBJ2-5, with 16 bases aligning to TRBD2. The germline V gene encodes CDR1 DFQATT and CDR2 SNEGSKA (reference sequence). This CDR3 has 16 residues. V gave up 5 bases and J gave up 4 bases; unmatched junction bases: 7. Written as DNA, the CDR3 is TGCAGTGCTCCTGGGACTAGCGGGGGGGCCACAGAGACCCAGTACTTC. Residues: CSAPGTSGGATETQYF.

This clonotype was counted a few times. This chain uses TRBV29-1 with TRBJ1-1; 10 nucleotides agree with TRBD1. The CDR3 covers 14 residues. Unmatched junction bases numbered 5, after V lost 7 bases and J lost 0 bases. From germline, CDR1 is SQVTM and CDR2 ANQGSEA. DNA for the CDR3: TGCAGCGCAGGGACAGGGGCCATGAACACTGAAGCTTTCTTT. Translating it yields CSAGTGAMNTEAFF.

The chain couples TRBV30 to TRBJ1-6, with D uncertain. Germline V gene data show CDR1 as GTSNPN and CDR2 as SVGIG (reference sequence). V lost 1 base and J 5 bases, leaving 3 bases between the germline ends. This CDR3 spans 12 amino acids. Written as DNA, the CDR3 is TGTGCCTGGAGTGCTAATAATTCACCCCTCCACTTT. Amino acids: CAWSANNSPLHF.

This clonotype has only a few counts. The chain links TRBV28 to TRBJ2-1, with 11 bases aligning to TRBD2. J gave up 3 bases and V 8 bases, and 9 bases lay outside the gene matches. The germline V gene has CDR1 MDHEN and CDR2 SYDVKM. CDR3 length: 16 amino acids. For the CDR3, the DNA is TGTGCCAGCGTTAAGACTAGCGGGACGTTCTACAATGAGCAGTTCTTC. It specifies CASVKTSGTFYNEQFF.

This clonotype was recorded at least ten times. This sequence joins TRBV24-1 and TRBJ2-1; 9 nucleotides agree with TRBD1. The CDR3 runs to 18 residues. Germline values: CDR1 KGHDR, CDR2 SFDVKD. After removal of 2 bases from V and 7 bases from J, the junction contained 14 bases not matched to a gene. The CDR3 reads CATSDSRPLQGAGNEQFF. As DNA, the CDR3 is TGTGCCACCAGTGATTCTAGGCCCCTACAGGGGGCGGGGAATGAGCAGTTCTTC.

To note about this clonotype: A much larger clone differs by one base, so this may be a read error. This sequence joins TRBV5-4 and TRBJ2-7; 7 bases align to TRBD1. Germline CDR1 reads SGHNT; CDR2 reads YYREEE (reference sequence). The CDR3 runs to 13 residues. The CDR3 region is CAGSDRVGYEQYF. The CDR3 nucleotides read TGTGCCGGCAGCGACAGGGTAGGCTACGAGCAGTACTTC.

The chain has TRBV11-2 and TRBJ2-4; D may be TRBD2 (6 bases). V lost 5 bases, J lost 0 bases, and 17 bases lay in between. Per the germline V gene, CDR1 is SGHAT and CDR2 is FQNNGV. The CDR3 runs 17 residues. The CDR3 is CASSPLWRVTAKNIQYF. The CDR3 DNA follows: TGTGCCAGCAGCCCCCTTTGGAGGGTGACAGCCAAAAACATTCAGTACTTC. Together with reference TRBV11-2 and TRBJ2-4, the CDR3 gives the full variable domain: EAGVAQSPRYKIIEKRQSVAFWCNPISGHATLYWYQQILGQGPKLLIQFQNNGVVDDSQLPKDRFSAERLKGVDSTLKIQPAKLEDSAVYLCASSPLWRVTAKNIQYFGAGTRLSVL.

This clonotype was seen at least ten times. This sequence joins TRBV20-1 and TRBJ2-7; D remains unclear. Germline V gene sequence: CDR1 DFQATT, CDR2 SNEGSKA (reference sequence). This CDR3 contains 15 residues. The ends were cut back, 0 bases at V and 0 bases at J, with 12 bases in the middle. CDR3 DNA: TGCAGTGCTAGAGAGCGTCCCTTACCCTCCTACGAGCAGTACTTC. Translating gives CSARERPLPSYEQYF.

This clonotype was observed a few times. The chain couples TRBV7-2 to TRBJ1-2, with TRBD1 matching 9 bases. Germline V gives CDR1 SGHTA, CDR2 FQGNSA. This CDR3 spans 16 amino acids. Trimming took 5 bases from V and 4 from J; bases not matched to a gene: 11. The CDR3 spells CASSAQVGTGLYGYTF. CDR3 in DNA: TGTGCCAGCAGCGCCCAAGTGGGGACAGGGCTCTATGGCTACACCTTC.

This clonotype occurred a few times. The CDR3 protein is CASIGQGVNNEQFF. The CDR3 DNA is TGTGCCAGCATAGGACAGGGGGTCAACAATGAGCAGTTCTTC. The V gene is TRBV27, the J gene TRBJ2-1, with 10 nucleotides matching TRBD1. The CDR3 loop spans 14 amino acids. The germline V gene has CDR1 MNHEY and CDR2 SMNVEV (reference sequence). Trimming took 7 bases from V and 5 from J; bases not matched to a gene: 5.

This clonotype has at least ten counts. The V gene is TRBV7-2, the J gene TRBJ2-5; 8 bases match TRBD1. The CDR3 sequence is 16 residues long. J gave up 2 bases and V 7 bases, and 12 bases lay outside the gene matches. CDR1 is SGHTA, CDR2 FQGNSA, per germline. CDR3 bases: TGTGCCAGCATGCAATACGGACAGGGCCCGCAAGAGACCCAGTACTTC. Its translation is CASMQYGQGPQETQYF.

The table lists this clonotype with many counts. The CDR3 is CASSLDRNYNEQFF. The CDR3 coding sequence is TGTGCCAGCAGCTTGGACAGGAATTACAATGAGCAGTTCTTC. The chain combines TRBV14 with TRBJ2-1, with TRBD1 identical over 7 bases. This CDR3 has 14 residues. V shed 5 bases, J shed 4 bases, and the junction held 5 bases outside the gene matches. Germline V lookup: CDR1 SGHDN, CDR2 FVKESK. The variable domain in full, completed from reference TRBV14 and TRBJ2-1, reads EAGVTQFPSHSVIEKGQTVTLRCDPISGHDNLYWYRRVMGKEIKFLLHFVKESKQDESGMPNNRFLAERTGGTYSTLKVQPAELEDSGVYFCASSLDRNYNEQFFGPGTRLTVL.

There are a few counts of this clonotype. This rearrangement joins TRBV7-6 to TRBJ2-3; TRBD2 matches 8 bases. The germline gives CDR1 SGHVS, CDR2 FNYEAQ. This CDR3 is built from 13 residues. J was trimmed by 7 bases and V by 5 bases; bases with no gene match: 5. The CDR3 spells CASSVSGGYTQYF. The CDR3 DNA is TGTGCCAGCAGCGTCAGCGGGGGTTATACGCAGTATTTT. Combining the CDR3 with reference TRBV7-6 and TRBJ2-3 gives the whole variable domain GAGVSQSPRYKVTKRGQDVALRCDPISGHVSLYWYRQALGQGPEFLTYFNYEAQQDKSGLPNDRFSAERPEGSISTLTIQRTEQRDSAMYRCASSVSGGYTQYFGPGTRLTVL.